Listed below are T cell receptor beta chains from one sample, sequenced in a study of T cells in localized non-small cell lung cancer. This table comes from immunoSEQ multiplex PCR, and its TCRdb copy is limited to in-frame clones, with some not included. The top ten clones hold around 1.7% of a sample with 130,000 or so clones, 89% of them seen once. The sample in question was peripheral blood, obtained before any cancer treatment. The receptors here all came from a female donor over 55 with stage I lung adenocarcinoma. The CDR3 runs from the conserved cysteine through the conserved F or W. Each record gives: V gene, D gene, J gene, clone size, CDR3 DNA, CDR3 protein. The D gene is left open where the match is weak. Expanded clones get a size class; other rows say once, few or many, or leave the size out.

V: TRBV6-4
D: -
J: TRBJ2-2
size: -
DNA: TGTGCCAGCACGCAGGGGAACACCGGGGAGCTGTTTTTT
CDR3: CASTQGNTGELFF

V: TRBV5-1
D: TRBD1
J: TRBJ2-1
size: -
DNA: TGCGCCAGCAGCTTGGGGGACAGGGACGTGAATGAGCAGTTCTTC
CDR3: CASSLGDRDVNEQFF

V: TRBV7-9
D: -
J: TRBJ2-3
size: -
DNA: TGTGCCAGCAGTCGCGGAAGGACCACAGATACGCAGTATTTT
CDR3: CASSRGRTTDTQYF

V: TRBV4-1
D: -
J: TRBJ1-2
size: -
DNA: TGCGCCAGCAGCCAAGACCACCGCGGCGATGGCTACACCTTC
CDR3: CASSQDHRGDGYTF

V: TRBV29-1
D: -
J: TRBJ2-7
size: once
DNA: TGCAGTAGTGCCGGGCAGGATAACGAGCAGTACTTC
CDR3: CSSAGQDNEQYF

V: TRBV7-6
D: TRBD1
J: TRBJ2-7
size: -
DNA: TGTGCCAGCAGCTTAGTAGGGGGCGATTTCGCGTACGAGCAGTACTTC
CDR3: CASSLVGGDFAYEQYF

V: TRBV6-6
D: -
J: TRBJ2-3
size: -
DNA: TGTGCCAGCAGTTCGACTACAGGCACAGATACGCAGTATTTT
CDR3: CASSSTTGTDTQYF

V: TRBV10-3
D: TRBD1
J: TRBJ2-7
size: -
DNA: TGTGCCATCAGTGTTCTCGCGGGGACAGGGGGCTACGAGCAGTACTTC
CDR3: CAISVLAGTGGYEQYF

V: TRBV11-2
D: -
J: TRBJ2-3
size: -
DNA: TGTGCCAGCAGCTTTGTAGATACGCAGTATTTT
CDR3: CASSFVDTQYF

V: TRBV19
D: -
J: TRBJ1-4
size: once
DNA: TGTGCCAGTAGCCCCGCTCTAAAACTGTTTTTT
CDR3: CASSPALKLFF

V: TRBV5-1
D: -
J: TRBJ2-3
size: -
DNA: TGCGCCAGCACCCTGGACGCAACCGATACGCAGTATTTT
CDR3: CASTLDATDTQYF

V: TRBV6-5
D: TRBD1
J: TRBJ1-2
size: -
DNA: TGTGCCAGCAGACCCGACAGGGAGGATGGCTACACCTTC
CDR3: CASRPDREDGYTF

V: TRBV28
D: TRBD2
J: TRBJ2-1
size: -
DNA: TGTGCCAGCAGTGTAAGACTAGCGGGGGGACTATACAATGAGCAGTTCTTC
CDR3: CASSVRLAGGLYNEQFF

V: TRBV5-6
D: TRBD1
J: TRBJ1-3
size: -
DNA: TGTGCCAGCAGACGAGACAGGGCTGGAAACACCATATATTTT
CDR3: CASRRDRAGNTIYF

V: TRBV18
D: -
J: TRBJ2-5
size: -
DNA: TGTGCCAGCTCACCGTCGGAAGAGACCCAGTACTTC
CDR3: CASSPSEETQYF

V: TRBV6-1
D: -
J: TRBJ2-5
size: -
DNA: TGTGCCAGCAGCGGAGGGACGAACTTCCAAGAGACCCAGTACTTC
CDR3: CASSGGTNFQETQYF

V: TRBV11-3
D: TRBD2
J: TRBJ2-1
size: -
DNA: TGTGCCAGCAGCTTAGATCTCGCTAGCGGGAGAAACAATGAGCAGTTCTTC
CDR3: CASSLDLASGRNNEQFF

V: TRBV7-2
D: TRBD1
J: TRBJ2-5
size: -
DNA: TGTGCCAGCAGCGCTAGACAGGGTACGGAGACCCAGTACTTC
CDR3: CASSARQGTETQYF

V: TRBV19
D: -
J: TRBJ1-1
size: -
DNA: TGTGCCAGTAGTTCTTTCCCGGGACACGGCCGGGGCACTGAAGCTTTCTTT
CDR3: CASSSFPGHGRGTEAFF

V: TRBV4-2
D: TRBD2
J: TRBJ2-1
size: -
DNA: TGTGCCAGCAGCCCCGGTGAAGCGGGAGTGTATGAGCAGTTCTTC
CDR3: CASSPGEAGVYEQFF

V: TRBV18
D: TRBD2
J: TRBJ2-2
size: -
DNA: TGTGCCAGCTCCGGGACTAGCGGGAGCGCCGGGGAGCTGTTTTTT
CDR3: CASSGTSGSAGELFF

V: TRBV28
D: TRBD1
J: TRBJ2-4
size: once
DNA: TGTGCCAGCAGCTACGCCGGGACAGTGCTAGCCAAAAACATTCAGTACTTC
CDR3: CASSYAGTVLAKNIQYF

V: TRBV5-4
D: -
J: TRBJ2-1
size: -
DNA: TGTGCCAGCAGCTTGGGGAGCTTTCGCAATGAGCAGTTCTTC
CDR3: CASSLGSFRNEQFF

V: TRBV5-1
D: TRBD1
J: TRBJ1-1
size: -
DNA: TGCGCCAGCAGTACAGGGGGGACTTTTCAGGACACTGAAGCTTTCTTT
CDR3: CASSTGGTFQDTEAFF

V: TRBV4-2
D: -
J: TRBJ2-5
size: -
DNA: TGTGCCAGCAGCCAAGCAATCCCCGTTGGGGGTCTAGTGGAGACCCAGTACTTC
CDR3: CASSQAIPVGGLVETQYF

V: TRBV6-5
D: TRBD2
J: TRBJ2-7
size: -
DNA: TGTGCCAGTTCTAGCGGGAGGGAGGAGCAGTACTTC
CDR3: CASSSGREEQYF

V: TRBV2
D: -
J: TRBJ2-5
size: once
DNA: TGTGCCAGCAGAAACACCGCGGGGGAGACCCAGTACTTC
CDR3: CASRNTAGETQYF

V: TRBV6-1
D: -
J: TRBJ1-2
size: once
DNA: TGTGCCAGCAGTGAAGGACGCTGGGGCTACACCTTC
CDR3: CASSEGRWGYTF

V: TRBV30
D: TRBD2
J: TRBJ2-6
size: -
DNA: TGTGCCGGTCAGGGAGGGGCCCATAGGGCCAACGTCCTGACTTTC
CDR3: CAGQGGAHRANVLTF

V: TRBV11-3
D: TRBD1
J: TRBJ2-2
size: -
DNA: TGTGCCAGCAGCCCATTCGGGACAGTGAACACCGGGGAGCTGTTTTTT
CDR3: CASSPFGTVNTGELFF

V: TRBV5-1
D: TRBD2
J: TRBJ2-5
size: -
DNA: TGCGCCAGCAGCCCGCTGGCGGGGGGGAGCGAGACCCAGTACTTC
CDR3: CASSPLAGGSETQYF

V: TRBV28
D: TRBD1
J: TRBJ1-1
size: -
DNA: TGTGCCAGCGAGGGACAGGGGGCGCGAACTGAAGCTTTCTTT
CDR3: CASEGQGARTEAFF

V: TRBV6-5
D: TRBD2
J: TRBJ2-7
size: -
DNA: TGTGCCACCCATTCGATAGCGGGGAGCTCCTACGAGCAGTACTTC
CDR3: CATHSIAGSSYEQYF

V: TRBV10-3
D: TRBD2
J: TRBJ2-3
size: -
DNA: TGTGCCATCAGAGGGACTAGCGGGCCACCGGATACGCAGTATTTT
CDR3: CAIRGTSGPPDTQYF

V: TRBV5-1
D: -
J: TRBJ2-1
size: -
DNA: TGCGCCAGCAGCTTATTAGGGGTCCAGGGGTCCTACAATGAGCAGTTCTTC
CDR3: CASSLLGVQGSYNEQFF

V: TRBV7-3
D: -
J: TRBJ2-2
size: once
DNA: TGTGCCAGCAGCTCCTACAAGGGAACCGGGGAGCTGTTTTTT
CDR3: CASSSYKGTGELFF

V: TRBV2
D: TRBD1
J: TRBJ2-5
size: once
DNA: TGTGCCAGCAGGGCAGGGGGCTTAGGGGAGACCCAGTACTTC
CDR3: CASRAGGLGETQYF

V: TRBV5-1
D: -
J: TRBJ1-3
size: -
DNA: TGCGCCAGCAGCATCGGGGGAACTGGAAACACCATATATTTT
CDR3: CASSIGGTGNTIYF

V: TRBV6-6
D: TRBD2
J: TRBJ2-3
size: -
DNA: TGTGCCAGCAGTAAGGGACTAGACACAGATACGCAGTATTTT
CDR3: CASSKGLDTDTQYF

V: TRBV5-4
D: -
J: TRBJ2-7
size: -
DNA: TGTGCCAGCAGCTTGGTTGGTTCCTACGAGCAGTACTTC
CDR3: CASSLVGSYEQYF

V: TRBV6-5
D: -
J: TRBJ1-2
size: -
DNA: TGTGCCAGCAAGAACAGACTTTATGGCTACACCTTC
CDR3: CASKNRLYGYTF

V: TRBV5-1
D: TRBD1
J: TRBJ2-1
size: -
DNA: TGCGCCAGCAGCCCGAGGACAGGGATCAATGAGCAGTTCTTC
CDR3: CASSPRTGINEQFF

V: TRBV7-9
D: TRBD1
J: TRBJ2-5
size: -
DNA: TGTGCCAGCAGCTCGAGACAGGGGGTCGGGGAGACCCAGTACTTC
CDR3: CASSSRQGVGETQYF

V: TRBV19
D: -
J: TRBJ2-5
size: -
DNA: TGTGCCAGTAGTATGAATTCGGACTTCGGGACCCAGTACTTC
CDR3: CASSMNSDFGTQYF

V: TRBV2
D: TRBD2
J: TRBJ2-1
size: once
DNA: TGTGCCAGCAGTGAAAGTTTAGGAGCGGGAGGTGAGCAGTTCTTC
CDR3: CASSESLGAGGEQFF

V: TRBV18
D: -
J: TRBJ2-7
size: -
DNA: TGTGCCAGCTCACCCACAGGGCAGTACGAGCAGTACTTC
CDR3: CASSPTGQYEQYF

V: TRBV28
D: -
J: TRBJ2-2
size: -
DNA: TGTGCCAGCAGTTTAATTCGTGTGGGAGGGAACACCGGGGAGCTGTTTTTT
CDR3: CASSLIRVGGNTGELFF

V: TRBV2
D: TRBD2
J: TRBJ2-7
size: -
DNA: TGTGCCAGTGGGACTAGCGGAGACGAGCAGTACTTC
CDR3: CASGTSGDEQYF

V: TRBV9
D: -
J: TRBJ2-2
size: -
DNA: TGTGCCAGCAGCGATAACTGGGCACCGGGGGAGCTGTTTTTT
CDR3: CASSDNWAPGELFF

V: TRBV14
D: -
J: TRBJ2-1
size: -
DNA: TGTGCCAGCAGCCAAGGAACGTGGGGGAGTAGGTTCTTC
CDR3: CASSQGTWGSRFF

V: TRBV7-9
D: -
J: TRBJ2-3
size: once
DNA: TGTGCCAGCAGCCCAAAGTTAGGGCAGGCGACTAGCACAGATACGCAGTATTTT
CDR3: CASSPKLGQATSTDTQYF

V: TRBV29-1
D: -
J: TRBJ2-3
size: -
DNA: TGCAGCGTTGAAGATTCGGGACGCACAGATACGCAGTATTTT
CDR3: CSVEDSGRTDTQYF

V: TRBV7-9
D: -
J: TRBJ2-5
size: -
DNA: TGTGCCAGCAGCCCCCGGACCGGGGAAGAGACCCAGTACTTC
CDR3: CASSPRTGEETQYF